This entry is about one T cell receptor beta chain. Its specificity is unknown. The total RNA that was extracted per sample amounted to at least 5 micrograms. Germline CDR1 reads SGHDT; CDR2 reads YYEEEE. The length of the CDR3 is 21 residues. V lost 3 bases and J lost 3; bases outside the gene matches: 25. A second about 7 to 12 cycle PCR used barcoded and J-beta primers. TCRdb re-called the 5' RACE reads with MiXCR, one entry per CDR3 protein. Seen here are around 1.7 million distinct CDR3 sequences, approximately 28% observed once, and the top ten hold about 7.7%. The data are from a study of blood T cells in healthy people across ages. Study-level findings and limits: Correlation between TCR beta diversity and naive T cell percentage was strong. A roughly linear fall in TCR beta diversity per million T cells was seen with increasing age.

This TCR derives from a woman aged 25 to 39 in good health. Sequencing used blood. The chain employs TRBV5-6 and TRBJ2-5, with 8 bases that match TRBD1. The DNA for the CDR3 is TGTGCCAGCAGCTCCCCTGGACAGGGCCTTTTGGCCGCCGCTTTTAAAGAGACCCAGTACTTC. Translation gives CASSSPGQGLLAAAFKETQYF.